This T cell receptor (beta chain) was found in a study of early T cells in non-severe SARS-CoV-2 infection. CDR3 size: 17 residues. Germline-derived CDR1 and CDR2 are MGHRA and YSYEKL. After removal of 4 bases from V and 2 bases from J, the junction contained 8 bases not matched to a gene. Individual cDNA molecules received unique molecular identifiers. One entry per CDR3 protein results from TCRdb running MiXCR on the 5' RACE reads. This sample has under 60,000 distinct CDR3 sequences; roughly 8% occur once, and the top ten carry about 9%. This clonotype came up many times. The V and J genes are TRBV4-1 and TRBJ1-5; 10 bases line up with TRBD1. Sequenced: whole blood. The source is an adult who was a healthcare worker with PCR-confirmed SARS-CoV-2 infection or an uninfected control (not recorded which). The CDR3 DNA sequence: TGCGCCAGCAGCCTGATACCGGGACAGGGGCGCAATCAGCCCCAGCATTTT. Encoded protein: CASSLIPGQGRNQPQHF.